Sequencing of this T cell receptor beta chain was carried out in a study of blood T cell repertoires in COVID-19. Study-level information: PBMCs, B-cell-depleted T cells, or T cells provided the cDNA or gDNA that made up the material.

V dropped 3 bases and J dropped 8; count of bases not matched to a gene: 7. In germline, CDR1 is KGHSH, CDR2 LQKENI. The CDR3 has 14 residues. Original analysis: Amplified reference gene primers provided the basis for estimating nucleated cell counts. Produced via immunoSEQ multiplex PCR; TCRdb's table is partial and in-frame only. D and trimming come from the DNA, and the V and J calls and clone size come from that table. The repertoire holds 450,000 or so clones, with 90% as singletons. Before being deemed recovered, Cohort 3 donors had two negative PCRs, clearance, or symptom resolution. V gene TRBV18 combines with J gene TRBJ1-2; 9 bases match TRBD1. This TCR came from a man aged 18 to 29 who had recovered from COVID-19. The sequencing sample was made of PBMCs or T cells enriched from blood (not recorded which). CDR3 coding DNA: TGTGCCAGCTCACCGGACAGGGGATCGGGAGGCTACACCTTC. Encoded protein: CASSPDRGSGGYTF. Full variable domain (rest looked up from reference TRBV18 and TRBJ1-2): NAGVMQNPRHLVRRRGQEARLRCSPMKGHSHVYWYRQLPEEGLKFMVYLQKENIIDESGMPKERFSAEFPKEGPSILRIQQVVRGDSAAYFCASSPDRGSGGYTFGSGTRLTVV.